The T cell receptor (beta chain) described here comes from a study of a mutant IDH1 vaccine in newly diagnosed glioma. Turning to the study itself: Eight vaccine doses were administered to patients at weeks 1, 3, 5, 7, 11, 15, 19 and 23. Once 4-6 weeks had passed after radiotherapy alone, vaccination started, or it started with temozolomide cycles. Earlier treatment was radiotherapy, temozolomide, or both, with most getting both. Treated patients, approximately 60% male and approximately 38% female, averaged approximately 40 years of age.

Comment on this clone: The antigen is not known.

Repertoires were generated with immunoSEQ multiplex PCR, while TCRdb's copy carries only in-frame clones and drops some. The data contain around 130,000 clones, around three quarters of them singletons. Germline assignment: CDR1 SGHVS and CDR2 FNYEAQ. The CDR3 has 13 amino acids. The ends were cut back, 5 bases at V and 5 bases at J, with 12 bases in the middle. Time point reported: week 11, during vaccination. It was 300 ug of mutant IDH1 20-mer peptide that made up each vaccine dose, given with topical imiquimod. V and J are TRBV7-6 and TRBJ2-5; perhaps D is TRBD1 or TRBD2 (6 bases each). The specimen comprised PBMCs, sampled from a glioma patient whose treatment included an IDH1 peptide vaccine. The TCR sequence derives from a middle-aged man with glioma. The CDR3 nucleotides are TGTGCCAGCAGCCCGGGGGCCAGGGAGACCCAGTACTTC. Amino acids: CASSPGARETQYF.